This record concerns one T cell receptor (beta chain) sequence. V was pared by 8 bases and J by 0 bases, with 5 bases between. Germline V gene data show CDR1 as LNHDA and CDR2 as SQIVND (reference sequence). The CDR3 loop spans 12 amino acids. The data originate from a study of shared clonotypes between healthy human individuals. Sequencing used immunoSEQ multiplex PCR; TCRdb keeps in-frame clones, though not all of them. The table lists about 2 million clones, 85% to 95% of them singletons. This chain uses TRBV19 with TRBJ1-5; D call uncertain. Sequencing was done on a sample of naive CD4+ T cells sorted from blood. Specified subset: CD45RA+ positively selected. This clonotype was obtained from a man younger than 35 in good health. CDR3: CASCVSNQPQHF. CDR3 nucleotide sequence: TGTGCCAGTTGTGTTAGCAATCAGCCCCAGCATTTT.